These 18 T cell receptor beta chains originate from one sample sequenced in a study of identical twins. TCRdb passed the 5' RACE reads through MiXCR, listing each CDR3 protein once. The profile shows nearly 900,000 distinct CDR3 sequences, roughly an eighth of them singletons. These data were also reused for a study on yellow fever vaccine responses in identical twins.

Material for sequencing was PBMCs. Every receptor here comes from a woman aged 18-30 years in good health.

In this sample, this clonotype turned up a few times. This chain's CDR3 is CASSQEFGRGQSNEKLFF. The CDR3 DNA is TGTGCCAGCAGCCAAGAATTCGGGAGGGGACAGTCTAATGAAAAACTGTTTTTT. J is TRBJ1-4 and V is TRBV3-1; TRBD1 aligns across 7 bases. The germline gives CDR1 LGHDT, CDR2 YNNKEL (reference sequence). The V gene end was trimmed by 0 bases and the J gene end by 3 bases; junction bases not matched to a gene: 10. The length of the CDR3 is 18 residues.

J is TRBJ2-5 and V is TRBV6-5; D remains ambiguous. Trimming removed 0 bases from V and 5 bases from J, with 16 bases in between. Germline V gene lookup returns CDR1 MNHEY and CDR2 SVGAGI. CDR3 length equals 16 residues. Written as DNA, the CDR3 is TGTGCCAGCAGTTACTCCCCCCAATTGCACGGGGAGACCCAGTACTTC. Amino acids: CASSYSPQLHGETQYF.

This clonotype was seen more than once but under ten times. The chain carries TRBV10-3 and TRBJ2-2; tentatively, D is TRBD2 (6 bases). The CDR3 runs 13 residues. V lost 9 bases and J 1 base, leaving 9 bases between the germline ends. Germline V CDR1 and CDR2: ENHRY, SYGVKD. CDR3 residues: CAISAGNTGELFF. As DNA, the CDR3 is TGTGCCATTTCAGCGGGGAACACCGGGGAGCTGTTTTTT.

This chain connects TRBV3-1 to TRBJ2-2, with D uncertain. This CDR3 has 15 amino acids. V gave up 4 bases and J gave up 1 base, with 10 bases separating them. Germline CDR1 is LGHDT and CDR2 is YNNKEL (reference sequence). CDR3 region: CASSPQRENTGELFF. In DNA, the CDR3 is TGTGCCAGCAGCCCCCAAAGAGAGAACACCGGGGAGCTGTTTTTT. The entire variable domain, with the rest obtained from reference TRBV3-1 and TRBJ2-2, is as follows: DTAVSQTPKYLVTQMGNDKSIKCEQNLGHDTMYWYKQDSKKFLKIMFSYNNKELIINETVPNRFSPKSPDKAHLNLHINSLELGDSAVYFCASSPQRENTGELFFGEGSRLTVL.

The J gene is TRBJ2-1, the V gene TRBV3-1, with D tentatively TRBD1 or TRBD2 (5 bases each). CDR1 LGHDT and CDR2 YNNKEL come from the germline V gene (reference sequence). The CDR3 spans 11 residues. Trimming stripped 5 bases from V and 13 bases from J, with 12 bases between. CDR3 nucleotides: TGTGCCAGCAGCGGGGGTAGCCATCAGTTCTTC. It codes for CASSGGSHQFF.

This clonotype came up many times. The chain is built from TRBV10-3 and TRBJ1-2; the D is unclear. Trimming stripped 4 bases from V and 6 bases from J, with 9 bases between. The CDR3 has 12 amino acids. CDR1 ENHRY and CDR2 SYGVKD come from the germline V gene. CDR3 residues: CAISVGLDGYTF. The DNA for the CDR3 is TGTGCCATCAGTGTAGGGCTCGATGGCTACACCTTC.

The chain joins TRBV7-9 to TRBJ2-5, with 12 bases that match TRBD2. With 2 bases clipped from V and 2 bases from J, the junction kept 3 bases outside the gene matches. CDR1 and CDR2 from the germline V gene are SEHNR and FQNEAQ (reference sequence). This CDR3 comprises 16 residues. For the CDR3, the DNA is TGTGCCAGCAGCTTATATGGACTAGCGGGACAAGAGACCCAGTACTTC. Translating gives CASSLYGLAGQETQYF.

This chain links TRBV2 with TRBJ2-1, with D unresolved. V was shortened by 5 bases and J by 5 bases, with 13 bases between the two germline ends. The CDR3 loop spans 14 amino acids. CDR1 is SNHLY, CDR2 FYNNEI, per germline. The DNA of the CDR3 is TGTGCCAGCAGTTCCCTGGTCACCGACAATGAGCAGTTCTTC. Translation: CASSSLVTDNEQFF.

This clonotype was seen a few times. This chain connects TRBV29-1 to TRBJ1-2; a possible D gene is TRBD1 (6 bases). The CDR3 has 14 residues. V was clipped by 6 bases and J by 3 bases, with 17 bases between them. Germline V lookup: CDR1 SQVTM, CDR2 ANQGSEA. CDR3 sequence: CSVLPTGLDYGYTF. CDR3 sequence (DNA): TGCAGCGTCCTACCTACAGGGCTGGACTATGGCTACACCTTC.

This clonotype was recorded at least ten times. This chain links TRBV7-3 with TRBJ1-1; D gene unclear. CDR3 length: 13 residues. V gave up 4 bases and J gave up 5 bases, with 11 bases separating them. Germline V gene data show CDR1 as SGHTA and CDR2 as FQGTGA. DNA for the CDR3: TGTGCCAGCAGCTCGGGAACGAGGACTGAAGCTTTCTTT. Protein product: CASSSGTRTEAFF.

This clonotype has ten or more counts. The rearrangement uses TRBV6-2 or TRBV6-3 and TRBJ2-1; 11 nucleotides agree with TRBD2. The CDR3 spans 15 residues. The V and J ends lost 2 bases and 8 bases, in that order; junction bases with no gene match: 5. The V gene's germline CDR1 is MNHEY and CDR2 SVGEGT. CDR3 nucleotide sequence: TGTGCCAGCAGTTACCTAGCGGGAGGTCGAGATGAGCAGTTCTTC. As protein: CASSYLAGGRDEQFF.

A few counts support this clonotype. CDR3 sequence: CSARKTGGGNEKLFF. As DNA, the CDR3 is TGCAGTGCTAGGAAAACAGGGGGCGGTAATGAAAAACTGTTTTTT. The gene calls are TRBV20-1 and TRBJ1-4; 9 positions agree with TRBD1. The J segment lost 4 bases and the V segment lost 3 bases, leaving 6 bases of the junction unmatched. From germline, CDR1 is DFQATT and CDR2 SNEGSKA (reference sequence). This CDR3 region has 15 residues.

A few counts support this clonotype. The rearrangement uses TRBV11-2 and TRBJ2-1; 11 bases line up with TRBD2. This CDR3 spans 17 amino acids. Losses at the gene ends were 0 bases for V and 4 bases for J; bases not matched to a gene: 5. Germline V lookup: CDR1 SGHAT, CDR2 FQNNGV. The CDR3 coding sequence is TGTGCCAGCAGCTTAGATACTAGCGGGAGTAGGTACAATGAGCAGTTCTTC. As protein: CASSLDTSGSRYNEQFF.

This rearrangement joins TRBV12-5 to TRBJ2-1, with D unclear. In germline, CDR1 is LGHNT, CDR2 FRNRAP. The CDR3 is 11 amino acids. Trimming pared 4 bases from V and 8 bases from J, leaving 6 bases between. CDR3 region: CASGWYDEQFF. The DNA for the CDR3 is TGTGCTAGTGGTTGGTATGATGAGCAGTTCTTC.

This clonotype was picked up many times. V is TRBV6-5 and J is TRBJ1-6, with D hard to call. The CDR3 is 13 amino acids. Germline CDR1 is MNHEY and CDR2 is SVGAGI. The ends were cut back, 4 bases at V and 11 bases at J, with 12 bases in the middle. The CDR3 DNA reads TGTGCCAGCAGTTCCCGGGATTCCACACCCCTCCACTTT. Translation gives CASSSRDSTPLHF.

The chain uses TRBV6-5 and TRBJ1-6; tentative D call: TRBD1 (5 bases). Germline CDR1 is MNHEY and CDR2 is SVGAGI. Between the trimmed V and J ends, which lost 2 bases and 6 bases, there was a span of 11 bases. The CDR3 length is 15 residues. CDR3 nucleotides: TGTGCCAGCAGTTACATGCGGGGGGGTAATTCACCCCTCCACTTT. It codes for CASSYMRGGNSPLHF.

The chain has TRBV7-2 and TRBJ2-5; TRBD1 might be the D (5 bases). Trimming shortened V by 6 bases and J by 5 bases, and 13 bases separated the two germline ends. CDR1 is SGHTA, CDR2 FQGNSA, per germline. The CDR3 covers 13 residues. In DNA, the CDR3 is TGTGCCAGCAGGCCTTCAGGGATCGAGACCCAGTACTTC. As protein: CASRPSGIETQYF.

The chain links TRBV6-1 to TRBJ2-7; perhaps TRBD2 as D (5 bases). In germline, CDR1 is MNHNS, CDR2 SASEGT. Trimming removed 7 bases at V and 2 bases at J, with 15 bases between. The length of the CDR3 is 14 residues. The CDR3 DNA reads as TGTGCCAGCAATAAACCCGGGAAAACCTACGAGCAGTACGTC. It encodes CASNKPGKTYEQYV.